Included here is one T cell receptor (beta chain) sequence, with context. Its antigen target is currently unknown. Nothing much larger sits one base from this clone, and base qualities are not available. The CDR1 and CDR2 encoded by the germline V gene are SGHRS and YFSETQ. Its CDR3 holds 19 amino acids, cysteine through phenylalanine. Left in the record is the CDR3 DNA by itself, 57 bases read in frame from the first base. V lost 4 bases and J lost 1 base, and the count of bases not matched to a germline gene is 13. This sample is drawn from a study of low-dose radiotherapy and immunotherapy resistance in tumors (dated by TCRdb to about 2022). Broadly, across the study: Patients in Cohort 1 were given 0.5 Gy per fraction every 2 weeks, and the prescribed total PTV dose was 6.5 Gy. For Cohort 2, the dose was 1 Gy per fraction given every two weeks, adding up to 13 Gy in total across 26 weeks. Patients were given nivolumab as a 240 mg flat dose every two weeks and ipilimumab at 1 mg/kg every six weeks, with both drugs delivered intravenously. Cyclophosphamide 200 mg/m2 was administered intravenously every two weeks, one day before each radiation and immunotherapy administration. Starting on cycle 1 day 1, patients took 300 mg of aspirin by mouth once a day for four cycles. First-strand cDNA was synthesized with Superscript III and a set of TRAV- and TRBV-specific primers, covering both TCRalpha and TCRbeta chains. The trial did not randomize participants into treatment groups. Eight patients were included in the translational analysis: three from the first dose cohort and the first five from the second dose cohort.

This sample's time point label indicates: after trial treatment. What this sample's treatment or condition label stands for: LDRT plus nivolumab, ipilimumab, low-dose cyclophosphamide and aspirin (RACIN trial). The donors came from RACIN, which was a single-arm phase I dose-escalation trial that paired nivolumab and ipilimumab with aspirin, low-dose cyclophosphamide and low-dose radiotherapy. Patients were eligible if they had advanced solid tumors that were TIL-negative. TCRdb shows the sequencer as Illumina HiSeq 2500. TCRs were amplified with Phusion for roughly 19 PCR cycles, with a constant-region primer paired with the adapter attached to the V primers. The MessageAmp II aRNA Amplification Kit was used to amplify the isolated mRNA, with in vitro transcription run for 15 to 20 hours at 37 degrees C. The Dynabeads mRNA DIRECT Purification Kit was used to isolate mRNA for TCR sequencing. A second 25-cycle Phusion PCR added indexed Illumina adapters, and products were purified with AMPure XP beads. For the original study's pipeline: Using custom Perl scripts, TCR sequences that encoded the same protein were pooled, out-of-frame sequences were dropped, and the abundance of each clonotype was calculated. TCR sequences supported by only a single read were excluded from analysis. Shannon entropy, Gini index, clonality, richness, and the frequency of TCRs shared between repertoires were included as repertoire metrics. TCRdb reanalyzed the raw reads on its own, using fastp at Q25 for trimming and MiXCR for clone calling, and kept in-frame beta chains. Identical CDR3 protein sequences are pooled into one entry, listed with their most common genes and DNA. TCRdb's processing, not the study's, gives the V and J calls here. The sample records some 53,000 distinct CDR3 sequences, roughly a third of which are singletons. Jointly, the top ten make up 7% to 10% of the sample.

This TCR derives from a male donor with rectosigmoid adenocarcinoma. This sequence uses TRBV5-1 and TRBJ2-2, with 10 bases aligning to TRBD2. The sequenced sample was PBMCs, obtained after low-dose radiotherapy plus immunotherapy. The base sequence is TGCGCCAGCAGCAACAGGGCTCCTAGCGGGGGCCTGAACACCGGGGAGCTGTTTTTT. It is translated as CASSNRAPSGGLNTGELFF.